The 21 T cell receptor beta chains presented below share a single source sample, sequenced in a study of T cells in Graves' hyperthyroidism and ophthalmopathy. The TCR beta CDR3 regions underwent amplification using RNA transcripts as the source. Carried out on the TCR CDR3, a first-round RT-PCR used the HTBI primer set. TCRdb fed the multiplex PCR reads into MiXCR, producing one record per CDR3 protein. The sample lists around 700,000 distinct CDR3 sequences; 30% to 40% were seen once. Input material: blood. Receptors were obtained from a woman aged 40 to 49 with Graves' hyperthyroidism.

This clonotype has only a few counts. The chain links TRBV7-3 to TRBJ1-2; D gene uncertain. Germline CDR1 and CDR2: SGHTA and FQGTGA. V dropped 5 bases and J dropped 1 base, with 17 bases sitting between them. This CDR3 spans 16 amino acids. The DNA of the CDR3 is TGTGCCAGCAGCCCCGACCGGGGATCCTTTAACTATGGCTACACCTTC. Protein: CASSPDRGSFNYGYTF.

This clonotype was observed many times. CDR3 in amino acids: CSVSSGSTGGTEAFF. The CDR3 DNA reads TGCAGCGTTTCCTCCGGGAGTACAGGGGGCACTGAAGCTTTCTTT. This chain uses TRBV29-1 with TRBJ1-1, with 8 nucleotides matching TRBD1. This CDR3 is built from 15 residues. V lost 5 bases, J lost 4 bases, and 12 bases stayed unmatched. The V gene's germline CDR1 is SQVTM and CDR2 ANQGSEA.

CDR3 coding DNA: TGTGCCAGCAGTTCCGCCGGGACAGGGGGCGTAGGCTACACCTTC. This sequence encodes CASSSAGTGGVGYTF. The chain uses TRBV28 and TRBJ1-2; 12 bases align to TRBD1. Germline-derived CDR1 and CDR2 are MDHEN and SYDVKM. CDR3 size: 15 residues. V trimming: 4 bases; J trimming: 8 bases; junction bases outside the gene matches: 8.

The sample holds a few counts of this clonotype. The chain couples TRBV12-3 or TRBV12-4 to TRBJ1-1; D not certain. V lost 5 bases and J lost 8, with 12 bases in between. The length of the CDR3 is 12 residues. The CDR3 bases are TGTGCCAGCAGTACAAACTCGGAGGAAGCTTTCTTT. Translation gives CASSTNSEEAFF.

This clonotype was detected only a few times. The chain employs TRBV12-3 or TRBV12-4 and TRBJ2-7; 10 positions match TRBD2. The CDR3 length is 16 residues. The trim removed 2 bases at V and 7 bases at J, leaving 11 bases unmatched. The CDR3 here is CASSLTGSGGSYEQYF. The CDR3 nucleotides are TGTGCCAGCAGTTTAACGGGTAGCGGGGGGAGTTATGAGCAGTACTTC.

The rearrangement links TRBV4-1 to TRBJ2-5, with 9 positions matching TRBD2. The junction had 7 bases not matched to a gene; V was cut back by 0 bases and J by 5 bases. The CDR3 has 16 amino acids. Per the germline V gene, CDR1 is MGHRA and CDR2 is YSYEKL. The CDR3 protein is CASSQDLTSGWETQYF. DNA of the CDR3: TGCGCCAGCAGCCAAGATCTTACTAGCGGGTGGGAGACCCAGTACTTC.

V gene TRBV2 combines with J gene TRBJ2-1; 8 bases are shared with TRBD1. Trimming at V came to 3 bases and at J to 4 bases, leaving 5 bases not matched to a gene. The CDR3 length is 15 residues. The germline gives CDR1 SNHLY, CDR2 FYNNEI. The CDR3 spells CASSEITGGYNEQFF. CDR3 sequence (DNA): TGTGCCAGCAGTGAGATTACAGGGGGGTACAATGAGCAGTTCTTC. The whole variable domain, filled in from reference TRBV2 and TRBJ2-1, reads EPEVTQTPSHQVTQMGQEVILRCVPISNHLYFYWYRQILGQKVEFLVSFYNNEISEKSEIFDDQFSVERPDGSNFTLKIRSTKLEDSAMYFCASSEITGGYNEQFFGPGTRLTVL.

This clonotype was seen only a few times. The chain carries TRBV13 and TRBJ2-7; maybe TRBD2 (6 bases). The CDR3 loop spans 15 amino acids. V dropped 5 bases and J dropped 5 bases, with 19 bases sitting between them. Germline V gene lookup returns CDR1 PRHDT and CDR2 FYEKMQ (reference sequence). CDR3 protein: CASSTRRRGDNEQYF. CDR3 sequence (DNA): TGTGCCAGCAGCACCCGGAGGAGGGGCGACAACGAGCAGTACTTC.

Regarding this clonotype: Given a much more abundant clone one base away, this may be a read error. The missing conserved phenylalanine or tryptophan at the end of this CDR3 makes a read error likely. The chain joins TRBV20-1 to TRBJ1-6; TRBD1 aligns across 7 bases. Trimming took 6 bases from V and 10 from J; bases not matched to a gene: 9. In germline, CDR1 is DFQATT, CDR2 SNEGSKA (reference sequence). The CDR3 is 13 amino acids. In DNA form, the CDR3 reads TGCAGTGCAGCAGGGGGTTTGGGATCACCCCTCCACCTT. This gives the protein CSAAGGLGSPLHL.

There are many counts of this clonotype. At one end, the junction sequence differs from germline, possibly due to a read error. V and J are TRBV4-3 and TRBJ1-5; D gene ambiguous. The CDR3 length is 13 residues. Germline V lookup: CDR1 LGHNA, CDR2 YSLEER. The CDR3 DNA reads as TGTGCCAGCAGCCAAGATGCGGGACAGCCCCAGCATTTT. Translation gives CASSQDAGQPQHF.

This clonotype was picked up a small number of times. The V gene is TRBV27, the J gene TRBJ2-5; D is possibly TRBD2 (6 bases). The V and J ends lost 1 base and 5 bases respectively, with 14 bases between them. CDR1 is MNHEY and CDR2 is SMNVEV in the germline V gene (reference sequence). This CDR3 has 15 residues. CDR3 bases: TGTGCCAGCAGTTTATATCGCGGGGCTAGTGAGACCCAGTACTTC. Translation: CASSLYRGASETQYF.

V gene TRBV10-3 combines with J gene TRBJ2-6, with TRBD2 identical over 7 bases. CDR3 length: 14 residues. V was clipped by 10 bases and J by 3 bases; unmatched bases: 6. Germline CDR1 ENHRY, CDR2 SYGVKD. CDR3 bases: TGTGCCACGCGGGAGACCGGTGGGGCCAACGTCCTGACTTTC. Translated: CATRETGGANVLTF.

This clonotype was seen ten or more times. Here the CDR3 DNA reads TGTGCCAGCAGTGAATGGGCCAGGTTGGTGGGAGAGACCCAGTACTTC. This gives the protein CASSEWARLVGETQYF. The chain links TRBV25-1 to TRBJ2-5; no clear D gene. The V and J ends lost 1 base and 4 bases respectively, with 16 bases between them. Germline V gene data show CDR1 as MGHDK and CDR2 as SYGVNS. This CDR3 is built from 16 residues.

This clonotype occurred many times. CDR3 bases: TGCAGCGGTGCTAGCGGGACGGAGACCCAGTACTTC. Its protein product is CSGASGTETQYF. V and J are TRBV29-1 and TRBJ2-5; the match to TRBD2 covers 9 bases. With 7 bases clipped from V and 5 bases from J, the junction kept 5 bases outside the gene matches. The V gene's germline CDR1 is SQVTM and CDR2 ANQGSEA. The CDR3 runs 12 residues.

This clonotype was observed a handful of times. The V call is TRBV12-3 or TRBV12-4, the J call TRBJ2-5; 11 nucleotides line up with TRBD2. The CDR3 is made up of 14 amino acids. Trimming at V came to 7 bases and at J to 1 base, leaving 2 bases not matched to a gene. The CDR3 DNA reads as TGTGCCAGCAACCTAGCGGGGGGCCAAGAGACCCAGTACTTC. As protein: CASNLAGGQETQYF.

This clonotype was counted at least ten times. The CDR3: CSARQTGGRSPLHF. As DNA, the CDR3 is TGCAGTGCTAGACAGACAGGGGGTAGATCACCCCTCCACTTT. The V call is TRBV20-1, the J call TRBJ1-6; 9 bases fit TRBD1. The V gene end was trimmed by 2 bases and the J gene end by 10 bases; junction bases not matched to a gene: 6. CDR3 length equals 14 residues. Germline-derived CDR1 and CDR2 are DFQATT and SNEGSKA (reference sequence).

This clonotype showed up many times. The chain carries TRBV20-1 and TRBJ2-2; a possible D gene is TRBD1 (5 bases). Trimming stripped 1 base from V and 7 bases from J, with 10 bases between. Germline loops: CDR1 DFQATT, CDR2 SNEGSKA (reference sequence). This CDR3 has 13 residues. CDR3: CSARVSGNGELFF. CDR3 DNA: TGCAGTGCTAGAGTTTCAGGGAACGGGGAGCTGTTTTTT.

This clonotype was observed a few times. The chain uses TRBV2 and TRBJ2-1; 7 nucleotides line up with TRBD1. The CDR3 runs to 15 residues. CDR1 and CDR2 (germline): SNHLY, FYNNEI. V dropped 3 bases and J dropped 4; count of bases not matched to a gene: 6. The CDR3 spells CASSEDRLEYNEQFF. In DNA form, the CDR3 reads TGTGCCAGCAGTGAGGACAGGCTTGAGTACAATGAGCAGTTCTTC.

This clonotype was seen ten or more times. The V gene is TRBV4-2, the J gene TRBJ1-1, with a tentative D call TRBD1 (5 bases). V was clipped by 0 bases and J by 1 base, with 9 bases between them. Germline lookup yields CDR1 LGHNA and CDR2 YNFKEQ. This CDR3 has 15 amino acids. The CDR3 loop is CASSQDRGTNTEAFF. The CDR3 bases are TGTGCCAGCAGCCAAGATCGGGGCACGAACACTGAAGCTTTCTTT.

As regards this clonotype: Compared with germline, one end of the junction differs, possibly owing to a read error. The chain links TRBV20-1 to TRBJ2-5; TRBD2 matches at 11 bases. Germline loops: CDR1 DFQATT, CDR2 SNEGSKA (reference sequence). The CDR3 spans 14 residues. The CDR3 region has the DNA TGCAGTGCTCTTAGCGGGGGGGCCCAAGAGACCCAGTACTTT. It codes for CSALSGGAQETQYF.

This clonotype was observed a few times. CDR3 nucleotide sequence: TGTGCCAGCAGATTTGGGTCTGGGGACTCCTACGAGCAGTACTTC. This gives the protein CASRFGSGDSYEQYF. This chain links TRBV28 with TRBJ2-7; D gene ambiguous. V lost 6 bases and J lost 0, with 15 bases in between. This CDR3 comprises 15 residues. Per the germline V gene, CDR1 is MDHEN and CDR2 is SYDVKM.